A selection of T cell receptor beta chains follows, all from one sample in a study of cytomegalovirus exposure and HLA in healthy donors. Sequencing used immunoSEQ multiplex PCR; TCRdb keeps in-frame clones, though not all of them. In the table there are some 87,000 clones, roughly 80% of which are singletons. The sample consisted of PBMCs. The origin of the receptors is a middle-aged man in good health and CMV-seropositive. The CDR3 runs from the conserved cysteine through the conserved F or W. A D gene is named only where the DNA matches it firmly. The size entry is marked missing in some rows and otherwise reads once, few, many or a size class.

j_gene: TRBJ2-3
abundance: .
d_gene: TRBD2
v_gene: TRBV5-4
CDR3nt: TGTGCCAGCAGCCAGGGGACTAGCGGCACAGATACGCAGTATTTT
CDR3aa: CASSQGTSGTDTQYF

j_gene: TRBJ1-1
abundance: .
d_gene: TRBD1
v_gene: TRBV29-1
CDR3nt: TGCAGCGTTGGACAGGGTGAAGGAACTGAAGCTTTCTTT
CDR3aa: CSVGQGEGTEAFF

j_gene: TRBJ1-6
abundance: .
d_gene: .
v_gene: TRBV7-2
CDR3nt: TGTGCCAGCAGCGCCCCGGGAGGCTATTCACCCCTCCACTTT
CDR3aa: CASSAPGGYSPLHF

j_gene: TRBJ2-5
abundance: .
d_gene: .
v_gene: TRBV5-1
CDR3nt: TGCGCCAGCAGCTTGGGGGGGGTCCAAGAGACCCAGTACTTC
CDR3aa: CASSLGGVQETQYF

j_gene: TRBJ2-7
abundance: .
d_gene: .
v_gene: TRBV20-1
CDR3nt: TGCAGACTCATCTACGAGCAGTACTTC
CDR3aa: CRLIYEQYF

j_gene: TRBJ1-2
abundance: once
d_gene: TRBD1
v_gene: TRBV6-1
CDR3nt: TGTGCCAGCAGGGGGACAGGGGTAAATTGTGGCTACACCTTC
CDR3aa: CASRGTGVNCGYTF

j_gene: TRBJ2-5
abundance: few
d_gene: TRBD1
v_gene: TRBV5-5
CDR3nt: TGTGCCAGCAGCGGGACAGGGGGCGGGGAGACCCAGTACTTC
CDR3aa: CASSGTGGGETQYF

j_gene: TRBJ1-6
abundance: .
d_gene: .
v_gene: TRBV14
CDR3nt: TGTGCCAGCAGCCAAGAGGACTCCTATTCACCCCTCCACTTT
CDR3aa: CASSQEDSYSPLHF

j_gene: TRBJ1-5
abundance: once
d_gene: .
v_gene: TRBV6-1
CDR3nt: TGTGCCAGCAGTGCCGACAGCTTCAATCAGCCCCAGCATTTT
CDR3aa: CASSADSFNQPQHF

j_gene: TRBJ1-1
abundance: .
d_gene: TRBD1
v_gene: TRBV7-3
CDR3nt: TGTGCCAGCAGCCCGACAGGGCCTCCCACTGAAGCTTTCTTT
CDR3aa: CASSPTGPPTEAFF